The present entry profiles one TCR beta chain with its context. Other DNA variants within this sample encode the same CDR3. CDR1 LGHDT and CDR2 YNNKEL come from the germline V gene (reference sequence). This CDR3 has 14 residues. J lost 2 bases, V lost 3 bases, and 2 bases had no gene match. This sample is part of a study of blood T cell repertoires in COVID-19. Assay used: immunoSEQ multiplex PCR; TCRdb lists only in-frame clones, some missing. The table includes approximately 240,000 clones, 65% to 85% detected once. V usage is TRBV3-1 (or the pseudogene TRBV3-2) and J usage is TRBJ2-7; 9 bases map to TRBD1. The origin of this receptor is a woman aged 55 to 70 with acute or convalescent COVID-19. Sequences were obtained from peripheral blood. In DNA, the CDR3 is TGTGCCAGCAGCCAGGACAGGGGTCCCTACGAGCAGTACTTC. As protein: CASSQDRGPYEQYF.